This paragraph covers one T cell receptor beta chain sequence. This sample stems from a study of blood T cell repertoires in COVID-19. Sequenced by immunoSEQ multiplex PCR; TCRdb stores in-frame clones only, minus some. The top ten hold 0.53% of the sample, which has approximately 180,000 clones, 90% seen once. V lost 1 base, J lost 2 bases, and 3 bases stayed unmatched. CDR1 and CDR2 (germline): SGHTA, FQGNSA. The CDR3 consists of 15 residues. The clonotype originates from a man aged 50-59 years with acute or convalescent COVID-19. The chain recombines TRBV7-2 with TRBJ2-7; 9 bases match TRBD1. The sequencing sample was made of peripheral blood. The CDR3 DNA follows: TGTGCCAGCAGCTTAGGCGGGACAGGGCCCTACGAGCAGTACTTC. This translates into CASSLGGTGPYEQYF.